These 14 T cell receptor beta chains were sequenced from one sample in a study of cytomegalovirus exposure and HLA in healthy donors. PCR employed 60 Vbeta and 13 Jbeta primers. Data came from immunoSEQ multiplex PCR; TCRdb stores just in-frame clones and leaves some out. The sample holds fewer than 200,000 clones; about an eighth are singletons and the top ten take 7.5% to 10%. What was sequenced was PBMCs. The receptor source for this set is a man in his fifties or sixties in good health and CMV-seropositive.

The V call is TRBV21-1, the J call TRBJ1-1. TRBV21-1 is a listed pseudogene. CDR3 length: 15 residues. In DNA form, the CDR3 reads TGTGCCAGCACCTGGTGGGGGGGGGCGCTGACTGAAGCTTTCTTT. Amino acid sequence: CASTWWGGALTEAFF.

The rearrangement uses TRBV7-2 and TRBJ2-1, with 7 bases fitting TRBD1. The CDR3 loop spans 15 amino acids. V trimming: 0 bases; J trimming: 6 bases; junction bases outside the gene matches: 5. The germline V gene encodes CDR1 SGHTA and CDR2 FQGNSA. CDR3 coding DNA: TGTGCCAGCAGCTTAGCCCCGGGGACAGCCAATGAGCAGTTCTTC. This gives the protein CASSLAPGTANEQFF. Full variable domain (missing parts from reference TRBV7-2 and TRBJ2-1): GAGVSQSPSNKVTEKGKDVELRCDPISGHTALYWYRQSLGQGLEFLIYFQGNSAPDKSGLPSDRFSAERTGGSVSTLTIQRTQQEDSAVYLCASSLAPGTANEQFFGPGTRLTVL.

In this sample, this clone turned up a few times. The J gene is TRBJ2-5, the V gene TRBV7-2; TRBD2 agrees at 14 bases. CDR1 and CDR2 (germline): SGHTA, FQGNSA. Trimming took 5 bases from V and 2 from J; bases not matched to a gene: 4. The CDR3 covers 16 residues. DNA for the CDR3: TGTGCCAGCAGCATGGGACTAGCGGGGGAGCAAGAGACCCAGTACTTC. Protein product: CASSMGLAGEQETQYF. Complete variable domain (other parts from reference TRBV7-2 and TRBJ2-5): GAGVSQSPSNKVTEKGKDVELRCDPISGHTALYWYRQSLGQGLEFLIYFQGNSAPDKSGLPSDRFSAERTGGSVSTLTIQRTQQEDSAVYLCASSMGLAGEQETQYFGPGTRLLVL.

The gene calls are TRBV27 and TRBJ1-6, with 9 bases matching TRBD1. V shed 5 bases, J shed 7 bases, and the junction held 3 bases outside the gene matches. Germline V gene data show CDR1 as MNHEY and CDR2 as SMNVEV (reference sequence). The CDR3 is made up of 14 amino acids. In DNA, the CDR3 is TGTGCCAGCAGTCTCGACAGGGGGAATTCACCCCTCCACTTT. Encoded protein: CASSLDRGNSPLHF.

In its sample, this clone was seen a few times. The DNA for the CDR3 is TGTGCCAGTAGTGTCTCAGGCTCTGGGGCCAACGTCCTGACTTTC. This translates into CASSVSGSGANVLTF. This rearrangement joins TRBV19 to TRBJ2-6, with D unresolved. The V gene lost 5 bases and the J gene lost 0 bases, with 8 bases spanning the gap. Germline-derived CDR1 and CDR2 are LNHDA and SQIVND (reference sequence). The CDR3 extends over 15 amino acids. Complete variable domain (other parts from reference TRBV19 and TRBJ2-6): DGGITQSPKYLFRKEGQNVTLSCEQNLNHDAMYWYRQDPGQGLRLIYYSQIVNDFQKGDIAEGYSVSREKKESFPLTVTSAQKNPTAFYLCASSVSGSGANVLTFGAGSRLTVL.

The chain combines TRBV5-4 with TRBJ2-2; 7 bases line up with TRBD2. V was pared by 4 bases and J by 3 bases, with 6 bases of the junction left unmatched. The CDR3 loop spans 15 amino acids. Germline assignment: CDR1 SGHNT and CDR2 YYREEE (reference sequence). The DNA for the CDR3 is TGTGCCAGCAGCCCTGGGGGGGGTGACACCGGGGAGCTGTTTTTT. Translated: CASSPGGGDTGELFF.

The chain employs TRBV6-5 and TRBJ1-2, with D possibly being TRBD1 (6 bases). The germline V and J ends were trimmed by 8 bases and 3 bases, with 19 bases remaining between them. The CDR3 is 15 residues long. In germline, CDR1 is MNHEY, CDR2 SVGAGI. The CDR3 here is CASRKQGMADYGYTF. The CDR3 nucleotides read TGTGCCAGCCGGAAACAGGGTATGGCGGACTATGGCTACACCTTC.

This chain connects TRBV2 to TRBJ1-2; TRBD1 matches at 10 bases. The V and J ends lost 6 bases and 4 bases, in that order; junction bases with no gene match: 8. The CDR3 has 15 amino acids. Germline-derived CDR1 and CDR2 are SNHLY and FYNNEI. The CDR3 is CASRKDRGEGYGYTF. The CDR3 DNA reads as TGTGCCAGCAGGAAGGACAGGGGGGAGGGCTATGGCTACACCTTC.

This clone was seen more than once but under ten times. The chain recombines TRBV5-1 with TRBJ2-1, with no clear D. CDR1 SGHRS and CDR2 YFSETQ come from the germline V gene. With 2 bases removed from V and 8 bases from J, the gap between germline ends came to 17 bases. CDR3 length: 15 residues. DNA of the CDR3: TGCGCCAGCAGCTTCGTTTTCTTAGCCTGGGATGAGCAGTTCTTC. It codes for CASSFVFLAWDEQFF.

CDR3 in amino acids: CASSLGVAGRNSPLHF. Here the CDR3 DNA reads TGTGCCAGCAGCTTGGGGGTGGCAGGTAGGAATTCACCCCTCCACTTT. The rearrangement joins TRBV5-4 to TRBJ1-6; D call uncertain. Per germline, CDR1 SGHNT and CDR2 YYREEE (reference sequence). The CDR3 spans 16 residues. V lost 0 bases, J lost 7 bases, and 14 bases lay in between.

This clone was recorded a few times. The chain combines TRBV9 with TRBJ2-1; TRBD2 matches 10 bases. Per germline, CDR1 SGDLS and CDR2 YYNGEE. V was pared by 1 base and J by 5 bases, with 3 bases of the junction left unmatched. There are 15 residues in the CDR3. CDR3 residues: CASSVRTSGNNEQFF. For the CDR3, the DNA is TGTGCCAGCAGCGTACGGACTAGCGGCAACAATGAGCAGTTCTTC. Full variable domain (missing parts from reference TRBV9 and TRBJ2-1): DSGVTQTPKHLITATGQRVTLRCSPRSGDLSVYWYQQSLDQGLQFLIQYYNGEERAKGNILERFSAQQFPDLHSELNLSSLELGDSALYFCASSVRTSGNNEQFFGPGTRLTVL.

The rearrangement uses TRBV12-2 and TRBJ2-5; TRBD2 is the table's D call, not checked against the DNA. TRBV12-2 is labeled a pseudogene. The CDR3 contains 16 residues. The CDR3, as DNA: TGTGCAAGTCGTCTAGCGGGGGTCCATGGCGAGGAGACCCAGTACTTC. Encoded protein: CASRLAGVHGEETQYF.

CDR3 sequence (DNA): TGTGCCAGCACTCTCGGCGGGGAGCAGTACGTC. Translation gives CASTLGGEQYV. The rearrangement uses TRBV6-6 and TRBJ2-7, with a weak D call TRBD2 (5 bases). Trimming removed 7 bases from V and 7 bases from J, with 11 bases in between. Germline CDR1 reads MNHNY; CDR2 reads SVGAGI (reference sequence). The CDR3 runs to 11 residues.

This clone came up a few times. At one end the junction does not follow the germline gene, possibly because of a read error. V and J are TRBV19 and TRBJ1-5, with 8 positions matching TRBD1. CDR1 LNHDA and CDR2 SQIVND come from the germline V gene (reference sequence). The CDR3 is made up of 15 amino acids. The DNA for the CDR3 is TGTGCCAGTAGTCCCAGATGGACAGGGATCCCCCTCCTTTATTTT. Protein: CASSPRWTGIPLLYF.